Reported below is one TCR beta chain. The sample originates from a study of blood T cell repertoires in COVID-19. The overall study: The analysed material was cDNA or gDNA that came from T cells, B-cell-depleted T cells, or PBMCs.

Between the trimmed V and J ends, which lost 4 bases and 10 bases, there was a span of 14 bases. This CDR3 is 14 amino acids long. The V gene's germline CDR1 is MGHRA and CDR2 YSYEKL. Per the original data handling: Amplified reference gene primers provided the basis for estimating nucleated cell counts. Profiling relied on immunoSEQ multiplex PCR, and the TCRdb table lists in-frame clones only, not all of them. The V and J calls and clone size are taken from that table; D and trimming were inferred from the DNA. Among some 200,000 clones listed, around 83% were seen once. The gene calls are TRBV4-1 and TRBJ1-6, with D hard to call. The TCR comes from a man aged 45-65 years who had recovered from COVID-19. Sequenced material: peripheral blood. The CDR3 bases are TGCGCCAGCAGCCGCCCTCTTCGGGAATCACCCCTCCACTTT. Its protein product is CASSRPLRESPLHF.